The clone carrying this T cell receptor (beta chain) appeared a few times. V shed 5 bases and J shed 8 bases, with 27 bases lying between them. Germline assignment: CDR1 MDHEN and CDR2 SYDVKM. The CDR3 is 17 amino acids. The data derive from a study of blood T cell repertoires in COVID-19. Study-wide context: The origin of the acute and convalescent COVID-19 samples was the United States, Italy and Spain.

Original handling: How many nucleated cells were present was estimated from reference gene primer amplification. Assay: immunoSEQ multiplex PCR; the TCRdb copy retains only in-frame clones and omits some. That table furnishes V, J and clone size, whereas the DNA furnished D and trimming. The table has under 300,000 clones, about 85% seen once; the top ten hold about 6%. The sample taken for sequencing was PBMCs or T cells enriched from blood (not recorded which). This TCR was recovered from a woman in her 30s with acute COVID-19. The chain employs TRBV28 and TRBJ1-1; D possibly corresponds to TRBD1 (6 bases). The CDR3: CASSPARLYPDRNEAFF. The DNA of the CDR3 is TGTGCCAGCAGTCCAGCCCGTCTGTACCCGGACAGAAACGAAGCTTTCTTT.